This entry describes one T cell receptor (beta chain). Clones were read by immunoSEQ multiplex PCR, and TCRdb kept only the in-frame ones, dropping some. The table includes 1.5 million to 1.9 million clones, 98% detected once. This record comes from a study of shared clonotypes between healthy human individuals. In germline, CDR1 is SGHTA, CDR2 FQGNSA. The length of the CDR3 is 15 residues. Trimming shortened V by 3 bases and J by 6 bases, and 15 bases separated the two germline ends. Donation came from healthy HIV-negative adults that had no recent acute infections or vaccinations. The chain joins TRBV7-2 to TRBJ2-1, with D hard to call. The material sequenced was naive CD4+ T cells sorted from blood. Subset meaning: CD45RA+ positively selected. The TCR comes from a man aged 25 to 45 in good health. Written as DNA, the CDR3 is TGTGCCAGCAGCTTCAGAGCCTCCCGCCGCAATGAGCAGTTCTTC. Protein: CASSFRASRRNEQFF.